This T cell receptor (beta chain) was retrieved from a study of blood T cell repertoires in COVID-19. Sequencing used immunoSEQ multiplex PCR; TCRdb keeps in-frame clones, though not all of them. The repertoire holds around 85,000 clones, with around 88% as singletons. This clone was seen only once. In germline, CDR1 is WNHNN, CDR2 SYGVQD (reference sequence). The CDR3 totals 12 residues. Trimming took off 8 bases at V and 0 bases at J, with 8 bases between the two ends. This sequence was found in a woman in her forties or fifties with acute COVID-19. Sequenced sample: PBMCs or T cells enriched from blood (not recorded which). The V gene is TRBV10-1, the J gene TRBJ2-7, with D tentatively TRBD2 (6 bases). The CDR3 protein is CASGGSSYEQYF. In DNA form, the CDR3 reads TGCGCCAGCGGAGGGAGCTCCTACGAGCAGTACTTC.